The 30 T cell receptor beta chains below all came from one sample that was sequenced in a study of cytomegalovirus exposure and HLA in healthy donors. Researchers ran the PCR with 60 Vbeta and 13 Jbeta primers. TCRdb's table, derived via immunoSEQ multiplex PCR, lists solely in-frame clones and lacks some. There are 120,000 or so clones in the sample; approximately 80% occur only once, and over 2.5% lies in the top ten. Input material: PBMCs. The receptor source for this set is a male donor in good health and CMV-seronegative.

In its sample, this clone was seen once. V usage is TRBV11-2 and J usage is TRBJ2-5; 12 bases agree with TRBD2. CDR3 length equals 15 residues. J was trimmed by 5 bases and V by 1 base; bases with no gene match: 2. The germline V gene encodes CDR1 SGHAT and CDR2 FQNNGV. In DNA, the CDR3 is TGTGCCAGCAGCTTAGGACTAGCGGGAGCGGAGACCCAGTACTTC. Amino acids: CASSLGLAGAETQYF.

The genes are TRBV6-6 and TRBJ2-7; TRBD1 agrees at 9 bases. CDR1 is MNHNY and CDR2 is SVGAGI in the germline V gene (reference sequence). Trimming cost V 5 bases and J 3 bases; bases outside gene matches: 8. There are 15 residues in the CDR3. The CDR3 spells CASSPPRDRVYEQYF. The CDR3 coding sequence is TGTGCCAGCAGTCCCCCCCGGGACAGGGTCTACGAGCAGTACTTC.

This clone is a singleton in its sample. This chain uses TRBV29-1 with TRBJ1-1, with D possibly TRBD1 on 6 matching bases. Germline lookup yields CDR1 SQVTM and CDR2 ANQGSEA. The CDR3 has 13 residues. The ends were cut back, 7 bases at V and 2 bases at J, with 14 bases in the middle. In DNA, the CDR3 is TGCAGCGCCACCCGAGGGGGTAACACTGAAGCTTTCTTT. Translating gives CSATRGGNTEAFF.

The V call is TRBV12-5, the J call TRBJ2-1; 7 nucleotides line up with TRBD1. CDR1 is LGHNT and CDR2 is FRNRAP in the germline V gene. V was pared by 9 bases and J by 2 bases, with 13 bases of the junction left unmatched. The CDR3 length is 16 residues. Here the CDR3 DNA reads TGTGCTAGCTTATCTCCCGAGACAGGGACCTACAATGAGCAGTTCTTC. Translating gives CASLSPETGTYNEQFF.

V and J are TRBV7-3 and TRBJ2-5; 8 nucleotides match TRBD2. V gave up 5 bases and J gave up 5 bases; unmatched junction bases: 10. The germline gives CDR1 SGHTA, CDR2 FQGTGA. This CDR3 has 15 amino acids. DNA of the CDR3: TGTGCCAGCAGCCGACGGGGGGGCCCGGGGGAGACCCAGTACTTC. This translates into CASSRRGGPGETQYF.

The chain has TRBV4-1 and TRBJ2-1, with a possible D match to TRBD1 (5 bases). Germline CDR1 is MGHRA and CDR2 is YSYEKL. Trimming left V 0 bases short and J 6 bases short, with 15 bases between. The CDR3 length is 16 residues. The CDR3 spells CASSQENVGALNEQFF. The CDR3 DNA is TGCGCCAGCAGCCAAGAAAATGTAGGGGCGCTCAATGAGCAGTTCTTC.

The genes are TRBV6-6 and TRBJ1-2, with D maybe TRBD1 (5 bases). Between the trimmed V and J ends, which lost 5 bases and 6 bases, there was a span of 7 bases. The CDR3 spans 11 residues. In germline, CDR1 is MNHNY, CDR2 SVGAGI (reference sequence). The CDR3 sequence is CASSPGDGYTF. In nucleotides, the CDR3 is TGTGCCAGCAGTCCGGGGGATGGCTACACCTTC.

The rearrangement uses TRBV5-1 and TRBJ2-1; 12 bases agree with TRBD2. With V trimmed by 4 bases and J by 8 bases, 7 bases remained unmatched. Germline-derived CDR1 and CDR2 are SGHRS and YFSETQ. CDR3 length: 15 residues. CDR3 loop: CASSPLAGGTYEQFF. Written as DNA, the CDR3 is TGCGCCAGCAGCCCCCTAGCGGGAGGGACGTATGAGCAGTTCTTC.

This clone came up a few times. This chain links TRBV19 with TRBJ1-3, with D perhaps matching TRBD1 (6 bases). This CDR3 is built from 13 residues. CDR1 and CDR2 from the germline V gene are LNHDA and SQIVND (reference sequence). V shed 10 bases and J shed 1 base, with 11 bases lying between them. The CDR3 bases are TGTGCCACTCGGACAGCTTCTGGAAACACCATATATTTT. Translating it yields CATRTASGNTIYF. The whole variable domain, filled in from reference TRBV19 and TRBJ1-3, reads DGGITQSPKYLFRKEGQNVTLSCEQNLNHDAMYWYRQDPGQGLRLIYYSQIVNDFQKGDIAEGYSVSREKKESFPLTVTSAQKNPTAFYLCATRTASGNTIYFGEGSWLTVV.

This chain joins TRBV5-4 and TRBJ2-5; 7 nucleotides match TRBD1. This CDR3 region has 14 residues. Germline V gives CDR1 SGHNT, CDR2 YYREEE (reference sequence). With 7 bases clipped from V and 1 base from J, the junction kept 7 bases outside the gene matches. Here the CDR3 DNA reads TGTGCCAGCCTCCGACAGGGCTTCCAAGAGACCCAGTACTTC. Translating it yields CASLRQGFQETQYF.

This rearrangement joins TRBV4-2 to TRBJ1-2; D unresolved. The V end lost 0 bases, the J end lost 3 bases, and 14 bases lay between the germline ends. Per the germline V gene, CDR1 is LGHNA and CDR2 is YNFKEQ. The CDR3 runs to 16 residues. The CDR3 DNA follows: TGTGCCAGCAGCCAAGAAGCCATCATGAGGGACTATGGCTACACCTTC. Translated: CASSQEAIMRDYGYTF.

This chain connects TRBV4-2 to TRBJ2-7, with TRBD1 matching 7 bases. Germline trimming cut 2 bases from V and 0 bases from J; bases unmatched to any gene: 7. This CDR3 contains 16 residues. Germline V lookup: CDR1 LGHNA, CDR2 YNFKEQ. The CDR3 coding sequence is TGTGCCAGCAGCCAACCTGACAGGGTTAGCTCCTACGAGCAGTACTTC. It specifies CASSQPDRVSSYEQYF.

This clone was seen a few times. This chain uses TRBV2 with TRBJ1-1; the D is unclear. The CDR3 length is 12 residues. Germline V gives CDR1 SNHLY, CDR2 FYNNEI. The V and J ends lost 7 bases and 4 bases respectively, with 10 bases between them. The CDR3 loop is CASTAYITEAFF. CDR3 DNA sequence: TGTGCCAGCACCGCCTATATCACTGAAGCTTTCTTT.

The J gene is TRBJ1-3, the V gene TRBV4-1; possible D gene TRBD1, 5 bases. V was shortened by 3 bases and J by 0 bases, with 12 bases between the two germline ends. Germline CDR1 reads MGHRA; CDR2 reads YSYEKL. The CDR3 is 16 residues long. Here the CDR3 DNA reads TGCGCCAGCAGCCACGCAACAGGTAGCTCTGGAAACACCATATATTTT. This codes for CASSHATGSSGNTIYF.

The chain recombines TRBV19 with TRBJ2-3; TRBD1 aligns across 8 bases. This CDR3 region has 14 residues. The trim removed 4 bases at V and 5 bases at J, leaving 5 bases unmatched. Germline V CDR1 and CDR2: LNHDA, SQIVND (reference sequence). This CDR3 reads CASSKDRARDTQYF. Written as DNA, the CDR3 is TGTGCCAGTAGTAAGGACAGGGCCAGAGATACGCAGTATTTT.

The chain combines TRBV6-6 with TRBJ1-3; maybe TRBD1 (5 bases). Trimming stripped 4 bases from V and 2 bases from J, with 9 bases between. In germline, CDR1 is MNHNY, CDR2 SVGAGI (reference sequence). This CDR3 comprises 14 residues. CDR3 amino acids: CASSFQGAGNTIYF. In nucleotides, the CDR3 is TGTGCCAGCAGTTTTCAGGGTGCTGGAAACACCATATATTTT.

The CDR3 region has the DNA TGCGCCAGCAGCTCTGGACTAGCGGGAGGGGAACAAGAGACCCAGTACTTC. This translates into CASSSGLAGGEQETQYF. The chain is built from TRBV5-1 and TRBJ2-5; 15 bases are a match to TRBD2. This CDR3 has 17 residues. Germline CDR1 reads SGHRS; CDR2 reads YFSETQ. V shed 3 bases, J shed 2 bases, and the junction held 5 bases outside the gene matches.

The chain combines TRBV29-1 with TRBJ2-7, with a possible D match to TRBD2 (5 bases). The CDR3 length is 15 residues. The germline V and J ends were trimmed by 8 bases and 0 bases, with 20 bases remaining between them. Germline CDR1 SQVTM, CDR2 ANQGSEA. CDR3 region: CSIRTGITTSYEQYF. CDR3 nucleotide sequence: TGCAGCATCAGGACTGGAATCACGACCTCCTACGAGCAGTACTTC.

This chain uses TRBV10-1 with TRBJ2-1; TRBD2 matches at 9 bases. Germline V gene sequence: CDR1 WNHNN, CDR2 SYGVQD (reference sequence). The V gene end was trimmed by 2 bases and the J gene end by 4 bases; junction bases not matched to a gene: 3. This CDR3 is built from 15 residues. As DNA, the CDR3 is TGCGCCAGCAGTGAGGGGCGGGGGGGGTACAATGAGCAGTTCTTC. The encoded protein is CASSEGRGGYNEQFF.

The gene calls are TRBV21-1 and TRBJ2-7; the table's D call, TRBD1, has no DNA check behind it. TRBV21-1 constitutes a pseudogene. The CDR3 loop spans 17 amino acids. In nucleotides, the CDR3 is TGTGCCAGCAGCAAAGTAGGGGAAGACAGGGGATGCTACGAGCAGTACTTC. Translated, it gives CASSKVGEDRGCYEQYF.

In regard to this clone: The junction differs from germline at one of its ends, possibly a read error. CDR3 protein: CASSESERAPAPAF. CDR3 bases: TGTGCCAGCAGTGAATCCGAGAGGGCTCCAGCCCCAGCATTT. The chain uses TRBV25-1 and TRBJ1-5; no firm D call. Germline CDR1 and CDR2: MGHDK and SYGVNS. This CDR3 contains 14 residues.

The J gene is TRBJ2-1, the V gene TRBV2; 16 bases match TRBD2. V shed 3 bases, J shed 8 bases, and the junction held 1 base outside the gene matches. CDR1 and CDR2 (germline): SNHLY, FYNNEI. The CDR3 consists of 15 residues. The CDR3 is CASSEGLAGGHEQFF. In DNA form, the CDR3 reads TGTGCCAGCAGTGAGGGACTAGCGGGGGGGCATGAGCAGTTCTTC. The variable domain in full, completed from reference TRBV2 and TRBJ2-1, reads EPEVTQTPSHQVTQMGQEVILRCVPISNHLYFYWYRQILGQKVEFLVSFYNNEISEKSEIFDDQFSVERPDGSNFTLKIRSTKLEDSAMYFCASSEGLAGGHEQFFGPGTRLTVL.

The genes are TRBV27 and TRBJ2-1; 8 nucleotides agree with TRBD2. V shed 9 bases, J shed 6 bases, and the junction held 10 bases outside the gene matches. From germline, CDR1 is MNHEY and CDR2 SMNVEV (reference sequence). The CDR3 spans 14 residues. The DNA of the CDR3 is TGTGCCAGTAGAGCGGGGGCACCTTCCAATGAGCAGTTCTTC. Protein sequence: CASRAGAPSNEQFF.

The chain carries TRBV5-6 and TRBJ2-1; TRBD1 agrees at 9 bases. V gave up 2 bases and J gave up 4 bases; unmatched junction bases: 4. This CDR3 is built from 15 residues. In germline, CDR1 is SGHDT, CDR2 YYEEEE. The CDR3 region has the DNA TGTGCCAGCAGCTTCGGGACAGGGCATTACAATGAGCAGTTCTTC. Translating gives CASSFGTGHYNEQFF.

This clone has only one observation. The chain has TRBV11-2 and TRBJ2-1; 10 bases are shared with TRBD2. CDR1 and CDR2 from the germline V gene are SGHAT and FQNNGV. The CDR3 runs 15 residues. Losses at the gene ends were 6 bases for V and 7 bases for J; bases not matched to a gene: 9. The CDR3 loop is CASRGPGLAPNEQFF. DNA for the CDR3: TGTGCCAGCAGGGGCCCGGGACTAGCGCCGAATGAGCAGTTCTTC.

The chain recombines TRBV30 with TRBJ2-7; maybe TRBD1 (6 bases). Germline V gene sequence: CDR1 GTSNPN, CDR2 SVGIG (reference sequence). Trimming left V 0 bases short and J 1 base short, with 13 bases between. CDR3 length: 15 amino acids. CDR3 coding DNA: TGTGCCTGGAGTGTACAGTGGGGGCGTTCCTACGAGCAGTACTTC. Translated, it gives CAWSVQWGRSYEQYF.

The chain combines TRBV5-1 with TRBJ2-4, with 8 bases lining up with TRBD2. Germline CDR1 reads SGHRS; CDR2 reads YFSETQ. The CDR3 extends over 20 amino acids. Losses at the gene ends were 0 bases for V and 0 bases for J; bases not matched to a gene: 14. The CDR3 DNA reads TGCGCCAGCAGCTTGGAACCCACCCAGCCCGGGAGGGGAGCCAAAAACATTCAGTACTTC. This codes for CASSLEPTQPGRGAKNIQYF.

For the CDR3, the DNA is TGTGCCTGGAGTGGACAGGGTTGGTTTCAGCCCCAGCATTTT. Protein: CAWSGQGWFQPQHF. The chain carries TRBV30 and TRBJ1-5, with TRBD1 identical over 7 bases. This CDR3 contains 14 residues. The germline CDR1 and CDR2 sequences are GTSNPN and SVGIG (reference sequence). J was trimmed by 6 bases and V by 1 base; bases with no gene match: 6.

The rearrangement joins TRBV4-3 to TRBJ2-1, with 9 bases identical to TRBD1. The CDR3 is 17 amino acids. CDR1 and CDR2 (germline): LGHNA, YSLEER. Trimming removed 3 bases from V and 5 bases from J; junction bases left unmatched: 11. CDR3 in DNA: TGCGCCAGCAGCCAGATGAGGACAGGGGCACGGAACAATGAGCAGTTCTTC. Residues: CASSQMRTGARNNEQFF.

The chain recombines TRBV30 with TRBJ2-1; 9 positions agree with TRBD2. Germline CDR1 and CDR2: GTSNPN and SVGIG (reference sequence). V shed 2 bases and J 4 bases; nucleotides not matched to a gene: 6. The CDR3 is made up of 15 amino acids. CDR3 nucleotides: TGTGCCTGGAGTCTTACGGGACTAGCATACAATGAGCAGTTCTTC. Amino acid sequence: CAWSLTGLAYNEQFF.